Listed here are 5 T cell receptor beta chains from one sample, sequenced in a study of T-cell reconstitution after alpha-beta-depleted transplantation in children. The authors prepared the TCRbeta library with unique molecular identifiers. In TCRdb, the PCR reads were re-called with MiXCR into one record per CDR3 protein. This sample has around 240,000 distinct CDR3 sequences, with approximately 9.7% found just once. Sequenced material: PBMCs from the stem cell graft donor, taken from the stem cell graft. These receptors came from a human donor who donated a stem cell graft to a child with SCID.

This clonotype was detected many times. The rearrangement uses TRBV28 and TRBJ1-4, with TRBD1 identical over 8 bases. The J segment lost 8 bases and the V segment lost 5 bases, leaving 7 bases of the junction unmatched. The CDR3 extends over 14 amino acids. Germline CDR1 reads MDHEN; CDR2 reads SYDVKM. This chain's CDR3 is CASSPRTGNEKLFF. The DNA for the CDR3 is TGTGCCAGCAGTCCAAGGACAGGGAACGAAAAACTGTTTTTT.

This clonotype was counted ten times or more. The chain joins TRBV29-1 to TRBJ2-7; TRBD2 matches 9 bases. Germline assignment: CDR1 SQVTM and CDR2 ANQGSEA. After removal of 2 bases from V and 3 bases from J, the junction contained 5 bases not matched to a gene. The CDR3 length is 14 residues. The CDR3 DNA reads TGCAGCGTTGAAAGGCGGGGGGGGTACTACGAGCAGTACTTC. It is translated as CSVERRGGYYEQYF.

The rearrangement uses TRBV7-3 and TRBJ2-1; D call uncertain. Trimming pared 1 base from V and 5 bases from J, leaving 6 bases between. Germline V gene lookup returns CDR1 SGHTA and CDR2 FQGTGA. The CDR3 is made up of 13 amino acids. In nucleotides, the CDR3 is TGTGCCAGCAGCTTAAGCAGTCACAATGAGCAGTTCTTC. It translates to CASSLSSHNEQFF.

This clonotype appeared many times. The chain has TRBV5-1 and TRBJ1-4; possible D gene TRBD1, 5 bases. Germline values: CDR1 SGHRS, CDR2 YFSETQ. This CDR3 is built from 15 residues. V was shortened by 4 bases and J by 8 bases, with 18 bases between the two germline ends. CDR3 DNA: TGCGCCAGCAGCCCGACCGGACATTTGGGAGAAAAACTGTTTTTT. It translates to CASSPTGHLGEKLFF.

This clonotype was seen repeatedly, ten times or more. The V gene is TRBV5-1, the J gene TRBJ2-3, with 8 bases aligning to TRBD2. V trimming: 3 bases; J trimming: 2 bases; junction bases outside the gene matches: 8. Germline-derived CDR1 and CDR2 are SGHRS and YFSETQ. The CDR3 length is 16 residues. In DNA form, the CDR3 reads TGCGCCAGCAGCTGGGATCCTAGCGGGTCCACAGATACGCAGTATTTT. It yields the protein CASSWDPSGSTDTQYF.